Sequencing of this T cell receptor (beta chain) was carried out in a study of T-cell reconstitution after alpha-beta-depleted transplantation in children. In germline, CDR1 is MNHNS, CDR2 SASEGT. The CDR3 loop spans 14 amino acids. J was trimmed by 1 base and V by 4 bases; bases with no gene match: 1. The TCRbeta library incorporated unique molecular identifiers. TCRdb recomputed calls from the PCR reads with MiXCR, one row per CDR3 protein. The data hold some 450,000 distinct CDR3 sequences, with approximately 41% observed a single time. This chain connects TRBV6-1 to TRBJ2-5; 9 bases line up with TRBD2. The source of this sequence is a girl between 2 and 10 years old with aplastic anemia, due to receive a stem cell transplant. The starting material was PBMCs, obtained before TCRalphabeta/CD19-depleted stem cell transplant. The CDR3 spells CASSGGGAQETQYF. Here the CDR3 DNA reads TGTGCCAGCAGTGGCGGGGGGGCCCAAGAGACCCAGTACTTC.